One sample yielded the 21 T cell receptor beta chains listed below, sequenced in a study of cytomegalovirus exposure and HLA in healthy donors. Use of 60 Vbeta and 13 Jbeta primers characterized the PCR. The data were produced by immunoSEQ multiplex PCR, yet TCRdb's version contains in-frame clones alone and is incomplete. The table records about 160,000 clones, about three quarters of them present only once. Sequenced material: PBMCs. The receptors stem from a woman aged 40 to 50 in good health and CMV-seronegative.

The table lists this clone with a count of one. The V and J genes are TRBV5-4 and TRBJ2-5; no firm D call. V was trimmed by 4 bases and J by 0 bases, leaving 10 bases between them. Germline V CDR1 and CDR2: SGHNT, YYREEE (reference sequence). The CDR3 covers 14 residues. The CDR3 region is CASSPAPDQETQYF. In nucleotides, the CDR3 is TGTGCCAGCAGCCCCGCACCGGACCAAGAGACCCAGTACTTC.

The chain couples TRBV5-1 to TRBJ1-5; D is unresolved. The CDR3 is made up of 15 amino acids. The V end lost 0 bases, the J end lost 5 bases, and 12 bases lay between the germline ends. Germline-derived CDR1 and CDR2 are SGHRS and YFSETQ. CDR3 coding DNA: TGCGCCAGCAGCTTGGGCGTCGGGGTCGATCAGCCCCAGCATTTT. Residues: CASSLGVGVDQPQHF.

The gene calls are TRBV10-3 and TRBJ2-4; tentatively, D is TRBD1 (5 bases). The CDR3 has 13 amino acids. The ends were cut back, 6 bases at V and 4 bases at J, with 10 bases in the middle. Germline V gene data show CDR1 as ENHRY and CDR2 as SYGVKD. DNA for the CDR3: TGTGCCATCAGAGACAGAGAAAAAAACATTCAGTACTTC. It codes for CAIRDREKNIQYF.

CDR3 loop: CASSPGQGKTQYF. The CDR3 bases are TGTGCCAGCAGCCCCGGACAGGGAAAGACCCAGTACTTC. The V call is TRBV7-6, the J call TRBJ2-5; 8 nucleotides agree with TRBD1. The germline CDR1 and CDR2 sequences are SGHVS and FNYEAQ. The CDR3 runs 13 residues. The V segment lost 5 bases and the J segment 6 bases; nucleotides outside the gene matches: 5.

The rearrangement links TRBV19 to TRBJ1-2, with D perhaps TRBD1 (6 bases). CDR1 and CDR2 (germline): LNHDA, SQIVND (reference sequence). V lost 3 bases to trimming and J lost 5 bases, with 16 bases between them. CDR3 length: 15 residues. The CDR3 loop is CASSIVKRGSYGYTF. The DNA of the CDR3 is TGTGCCAGTAGTATCGTGAAGAGGGGGAGTTATGGCTACACCTTC.

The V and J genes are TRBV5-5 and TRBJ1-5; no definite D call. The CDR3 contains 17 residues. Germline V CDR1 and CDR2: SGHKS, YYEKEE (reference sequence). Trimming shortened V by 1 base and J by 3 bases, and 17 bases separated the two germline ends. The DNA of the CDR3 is TGTGCCAGCAGCTTGAATTACCGGGTCCAAGACAATCAGCCCCAGCATTTT. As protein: CASSLNYRVQDNQPQHF.

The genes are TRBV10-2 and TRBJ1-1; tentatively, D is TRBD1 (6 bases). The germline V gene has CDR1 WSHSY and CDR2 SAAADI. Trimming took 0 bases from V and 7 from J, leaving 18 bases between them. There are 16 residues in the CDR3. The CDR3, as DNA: TGCGCCAGCAGTGAGTCTTATGGGGGCCCGGGGGGTGAAGCTTTCTTT. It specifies CASSESYGGPGGEAFF.

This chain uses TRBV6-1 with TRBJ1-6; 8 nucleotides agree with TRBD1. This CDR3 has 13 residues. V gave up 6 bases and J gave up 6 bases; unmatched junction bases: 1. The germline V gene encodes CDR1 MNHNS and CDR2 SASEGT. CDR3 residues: CASRDRVNSPLHF. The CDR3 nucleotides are TGTGCCAGCAGGGACAGGGTTAATTCACCCCTCCACTTT.

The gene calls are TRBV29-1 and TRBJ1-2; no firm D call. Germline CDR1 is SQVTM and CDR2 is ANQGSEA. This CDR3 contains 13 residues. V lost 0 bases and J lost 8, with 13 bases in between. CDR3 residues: CSVEDRAGKGYTF. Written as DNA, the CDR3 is TGCAGCGTTGAAGATCGAGCGGGGAAAGGCTACACCTTC.

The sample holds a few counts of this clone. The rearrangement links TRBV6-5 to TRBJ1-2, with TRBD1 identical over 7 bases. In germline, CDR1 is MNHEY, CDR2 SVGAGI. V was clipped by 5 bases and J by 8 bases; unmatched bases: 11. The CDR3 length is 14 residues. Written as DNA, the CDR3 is TGTGCCAGCAGTCCGTTAGGGACAGTAAGCGGCTACACCTTC. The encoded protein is CASSPLGTVSGYTF.

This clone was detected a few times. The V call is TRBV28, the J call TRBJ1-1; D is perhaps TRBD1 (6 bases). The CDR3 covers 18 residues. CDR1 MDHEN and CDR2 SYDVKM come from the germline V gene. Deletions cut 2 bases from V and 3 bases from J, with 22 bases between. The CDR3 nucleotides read TGTGCCAGCAGTTTACCAGGGGCCAAACCAGAAATAGACACTGAAGCTTTCTTT. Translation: CASSLPGAKPEIDTEAFF.

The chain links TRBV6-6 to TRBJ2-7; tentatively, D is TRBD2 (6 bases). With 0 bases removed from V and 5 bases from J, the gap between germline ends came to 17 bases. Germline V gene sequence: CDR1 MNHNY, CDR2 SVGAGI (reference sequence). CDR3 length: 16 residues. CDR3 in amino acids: CASSYSLRGMNNEQYF. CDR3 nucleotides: TGTGCCAGCAGTTACTCCCTACGCGGGATGAATAACGAGCAGTACTTC.

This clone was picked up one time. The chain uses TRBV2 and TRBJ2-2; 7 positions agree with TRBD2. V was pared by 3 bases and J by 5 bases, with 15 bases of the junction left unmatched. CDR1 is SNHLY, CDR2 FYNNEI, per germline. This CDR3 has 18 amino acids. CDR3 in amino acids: CASSDGRSLNSRTGELFF. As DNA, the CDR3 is TGTGCCAGCAGTGACGGGAGGTCCTTGAACTCTCGGACCGGGGAGCTGTTTTTT.

CDR3: CASSSIPGTGAYNEQFF. DNA for the CDR3: TGCGCCAGCAGCTCAATCCCCGGGACAGGGGCCTACAATGAGCAGTTCTTC. V usage is TRBV5-1 and J usage is TRBJ2-1, with 10 bases matching TRBD1. The CDR3 spans 17 residues. CDR1 SGHRS and CDR2 YFSETQ come from the germline V gene. V was clipped by 3 bases and J by 2 bases; unmatched bases: 8. The full variable domain, in which reference TRBV5-1 and TRBJ2-1 provide the parts outside the CDR3, is KAGVTQTPRYLIKTRGQQVTLSCSPISGHRSVSWYQQTPGQGLQFLFEYFSETQRNKGNFPGRFSGRQFSNSRSEMNVSTLELGDSALYLCASSSIPGTGAYNEQFFGPGTRLTVL.

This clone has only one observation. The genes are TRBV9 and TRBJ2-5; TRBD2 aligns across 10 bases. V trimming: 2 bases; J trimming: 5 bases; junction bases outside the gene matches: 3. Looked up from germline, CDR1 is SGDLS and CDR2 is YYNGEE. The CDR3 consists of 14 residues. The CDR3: CASSVGLASETQYF. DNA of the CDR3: TGTGCCAGCAGCGTGGGACTAGCGAGCGAGACCCAGTACTTC. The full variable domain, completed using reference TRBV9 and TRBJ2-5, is DSGVTQTPKHLITATGQRVTLRCSPRSGDLSVYWYQQSLDQGLQFLIQYYNGEERAKGNILERFSAQQFPDLHSELNLSSLELGDSALYFCASSVGLASETQYFGPGTRLLVL.

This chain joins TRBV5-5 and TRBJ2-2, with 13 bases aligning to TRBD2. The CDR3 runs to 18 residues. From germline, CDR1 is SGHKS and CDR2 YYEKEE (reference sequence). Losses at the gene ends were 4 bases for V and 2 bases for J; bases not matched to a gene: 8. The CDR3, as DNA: TGTGCCAGCAGCCCGGGACTAGCGGGGCTATTAAACACCGGGGAGCTGTTTTTT. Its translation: CASSPGLAGLLNTGELFF.

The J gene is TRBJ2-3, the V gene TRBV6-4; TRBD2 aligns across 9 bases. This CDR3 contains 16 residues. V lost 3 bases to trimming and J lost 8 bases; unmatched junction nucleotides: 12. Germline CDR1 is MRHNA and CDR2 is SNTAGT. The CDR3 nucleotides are TGTGCCAGCAGTGATTGCCCGGGACTAGCTCCGTGTACGCAGTATTTT. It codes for CASSDCPGLAPCTQYF.

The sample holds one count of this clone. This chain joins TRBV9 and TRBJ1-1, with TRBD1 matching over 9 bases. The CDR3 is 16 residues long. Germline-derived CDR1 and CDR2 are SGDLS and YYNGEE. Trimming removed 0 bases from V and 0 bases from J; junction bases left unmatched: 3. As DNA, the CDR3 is TGTGCCAGCAGCGTAGGGACAGGGGTCATGAACACTGAAGCTTTCTTT. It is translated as CASSVGTGVMNTEAFF. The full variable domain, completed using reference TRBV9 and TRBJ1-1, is DSGVTQTPKHLITATGQRVTLRCSPRSGDLSVYWYQQSLDQGLQFLIQYYNGEERAKGNILERFSAQQFPDLHSELNLSSLELGDSALYFCASSVGTGVMNTEAFFGQGTRLTVV.

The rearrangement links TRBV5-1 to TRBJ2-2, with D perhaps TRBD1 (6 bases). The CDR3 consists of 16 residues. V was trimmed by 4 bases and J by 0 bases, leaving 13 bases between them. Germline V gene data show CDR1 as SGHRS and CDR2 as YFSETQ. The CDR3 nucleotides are TGCGCCAGCAGCCCCGTACAGGGTACGAACACCGGGGAGCTGTTTTTT. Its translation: CASSPVQGTNTGELFF.

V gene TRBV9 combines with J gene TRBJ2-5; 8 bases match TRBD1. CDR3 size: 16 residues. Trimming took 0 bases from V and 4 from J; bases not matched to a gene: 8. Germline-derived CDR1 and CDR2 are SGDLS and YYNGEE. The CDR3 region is CASSVGRTGYGETQYF. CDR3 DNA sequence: TGTGCCAGCAGCGTAGGGAGGACAGGGTACGGAGAGACCCAGTACTTC.

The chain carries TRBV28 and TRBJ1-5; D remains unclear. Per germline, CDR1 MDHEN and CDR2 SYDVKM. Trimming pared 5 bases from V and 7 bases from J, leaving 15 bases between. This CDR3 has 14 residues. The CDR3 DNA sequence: TGTGCCAGCAGTCTAGGGAGAAGGGAGCAGCCCCAGCATTTT. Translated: CASSLGRREQPQHF.